The T cell receptor (beta chain) described here comes from a study of cytotoxic CD8 clonotypes in ibrutinib-treated CLL. Study-level information: The subjects consisted of some 12 relapsed/refractory and over 14 treatment-naive individuals, with 17 IGHV unmutated. Findings of the study overall: Public clonotypes were seen rarely and were contracted or stable on treatment.

The V end lost 5 bases, the J end lost 2 bases, and 20 bases lay between the germline ends. CDR1 LNHDA and CDR2 SQIVND come from the germline V gene (reference sequence). The CDR3 is 17 amino acids. This clone was detected a few times. Antigen unknown. The data were produced by immunoSEQ multiplex PCR, yet TCRdb's version contains in-frame clones alone and is incomplete. The sample includes 300,000 or so clones, over 55% of them seen just once. Cryopreserved PBMCs provided roughly 2 micrograms of genomic DNA for the TCR beta libraries. This TCR was recovered from a human donor with chronic lymphocytic leukemia. The source material was PBMCs, sampled after 36 months of ibrutinib treatment. The genes are TRBV19 and TRBJ2-3, with D perhaps TRBD1 or TRBD2 (5 bases each). Here the CDR3 reads CASSGPGRPDPTDTQYF. The CDR3 DNA reads as TGTGCCAGTAGTGGCCCGGGACGACCCGATCCCACAGATACGCAGTATTTT.